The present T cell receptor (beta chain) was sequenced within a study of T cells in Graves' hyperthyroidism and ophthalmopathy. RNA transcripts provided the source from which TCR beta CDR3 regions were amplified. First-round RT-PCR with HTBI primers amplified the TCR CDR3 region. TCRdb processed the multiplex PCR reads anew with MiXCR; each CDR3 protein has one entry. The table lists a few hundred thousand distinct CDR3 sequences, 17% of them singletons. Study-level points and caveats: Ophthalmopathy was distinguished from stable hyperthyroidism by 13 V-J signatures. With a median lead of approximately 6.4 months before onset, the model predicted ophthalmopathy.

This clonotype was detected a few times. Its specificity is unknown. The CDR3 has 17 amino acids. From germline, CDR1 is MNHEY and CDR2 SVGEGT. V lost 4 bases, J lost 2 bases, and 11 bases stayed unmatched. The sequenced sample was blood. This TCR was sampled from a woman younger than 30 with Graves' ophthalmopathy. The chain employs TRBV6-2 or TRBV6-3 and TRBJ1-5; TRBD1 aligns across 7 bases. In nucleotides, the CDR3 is TGTGCCAGCAGTTCCACAGGGGCGGGACCTGGCAATCAGCCCCAGCATTTT. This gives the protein CASSSTGAGPGNQPQHF.